What follows describes a single TCR beta chain. Looked up from germline, CDR1 is DFQATT and CDR2 is SNEGSKA (reference sequence). V was shortened by 0 bases and J by 7 bases, with 7 bases between the two germline ends. The CDR3 extends over 11 amino acids. This record belongs to a study of blood T cells in healthy people across ages. A sample-barcoded 5' primer and a J-beta primer mix were used in a second PCR of roughly 7 to 11 cycles. A template-switch adaptor with 12 random nucleotides tagged each cDNA molecule. TCRdb reanalysed the 5' RACE reads using MiXCR and keeps one entry per CDR3 protein. In the table there are under 2,000,000 distinct CDR3 sequences, around half of which are singletons.

V and J are TRBV20-1 and TRBJ2-7; perhaps TRBD2 as D (5 bases). The sequenced material came from blood. The origin of this receptor is a woman aged 40 to 50 in good health. CDR3 nucleotide sequence: TGCAGTGCTAGAGATCGCGGGGAGCAGTACTTC. Its protein product is CSARDRGEQYF.